One and the same sample provided the 6 T cell receptor beta chains below, sequenced in a study of cytomegalovirus exposure and HLA in healthy donors. The study ran its PCR with 60 Vbeta and 13 Jbeta primers. The protocol was immunoSEQ multiplex PCR, while the TCRdb copy is restricted to in-frame clones and leaves out a portion. Counted here are around 160,000 clones, 70% to 80% occurring once; the ten biggest clones make up approximately 2.3%. What was sequenced was PBMCs. The receptor set was obtained from a man aged 50 to 59 in good health and CMV-seropositive.

The chain has TRBV27 and TRBJ2-2, with D hard to call. The CDR3 length is 14 residues. Germline loops: CDR1 MNHEY, CDR2 SMNVEV (reference sequence). V was shortened by 3 bases and J by 4 bases, with 9 bases between the two germline ends. CDR3 nucleotides: TGTGCCAGCAGTTTGTTCCAGGCCACCGGGGAGCTGTTTTTT. Translation: CASSLFQATGELFF.

The chain joins TRBV19 to TRBJ1-6; D gene ambiguous. Germline CDR1 is LNHDA and CDR2 is SQIVND (reference sequence). The CDR3 is 14 amino acids. V shed 3 bases and J shed 6 bases, with 9 bases lying between them. In DNA form, the CDR3 reads TGTGCCAGTAGTATCCCACTGGTTAATTCACCCCTCCACTTT. Protein product: CASSIPLVNSPLHF.

This clone has more than one count but fewer than ten. The rearrangement uses TRBV28 and TRBJ1-1, with unresolved D. With 5 bases removed from V and 0 bases from J, the gap between germline ends came to 16 bases. CDR3 size: 16 residues. Germline values: CDR1 MDHEN, CDR2 SYDVKM. CDR3 nucleotides: TGTGCCAGCAGTCCCGGGAACCTCCTAATGAACACTGAAGCTTTCTTT. Encoded protein: CASSPGNLLMNTEAFF.

The rearrangement links TRBV23-1 to TRBJ1-2; 7 nucleotides agree with TRBD1. TRBV23-1 is an ORF, and what it does is uncertain. This CDR3 region has 12 residues. Trimming cost V 6 bases and J 5 bases; bases outside gene matches: 3. For the CDR3, the DNA is TGCGCCAGCAGACAGGGGAGATATGGCTACACCTTC. This codes for CASRQGRYGYTF.

The V gene is TRBV9, the J gene TRBJ2-3; TRBD2 agrees at 8 bases. Germline V gene sequence: CDR1 SGDLS, CDR2 YYNGEE. The CDR3 spans 15 residues. V lost 0 bases to trimming and J lost 4 bases; unmatched junction nucleotides: 4. The CDR3 DNA is TGTGCCAGCAGCGTAGACCCGGGGGGGCCAGATACGCAGTATTTT. Residues: CASSVDPGGPDTQYF. Using reference TRBV9 and TRBJ2-3 for the parts outside the CDR3, the full variable domain is DSGVTQTPKHLITATGQRVTLRCSPRSGDLSVYWYQQSLDQGLQFLIQYYNGEERAKGNILERFSAQQFPDLHSELNLSSLELGDSALYFCASSVDPGGPDTQYFGPGTRLTVL.

The V and J genes are TRBV7-2 and TRBJ2-3; 14 bases are shared with TRBD2. V shed 1 base and J 5 bases; nucleotides not matched to a gene: 8. The CDR3 extends over 18 amino acids. Germline lookup yields CDR1 SGHTA and CDR2 FQGNSA. The CDR3 nucleotides are TGTGCCAGCAGCTTAGGGGAGACTAGCGGGGGGGCCAGAGATACGCAGTATTTT. It translates to CASSLGETSGGARDTQYF.